The subject of this entry is one T cell receptor (beta chain). Its antigen is still unknown. No clone much larger than this one lies a single base away; base qualities are absent. This record belongs to a study of shared T cell receptors in the human thymus (TCRdb year 2021). Concerning the study at large: The study examined how self-reactive, shared T-cell receptor alpha chains are generated in the human thymus.

Libraries were constructed by the immunoSEQ multiplex PCR assay. In its TCRdb copy, this immuneACCESS table keeps in-frame sequences only and misses some clones. Where compared with another copy, unresolved V genes explain less than half of these, and the others have no known cause. The sample includes hundreds of thousands of clones, with about 90% observed a single time. Roughly 0.0086% of the sample belongs to the ten largest clones. The CDR3 has 17 amino acids, counting the end cysteine and phenylalanine. The DNA shown is the 51-base CDR3, in frame from base 1. The germline V gene gives CDR1 as MDHEN and CDR2 as SYDVKM. Cut back by 10 bases and 0 bases, the V and J ends lie 21 bases apart. These records were also assigned to another study, of human thymus T cells. The second study reports: In Finland, the donors were immunologically healthy infants who were having open corrective cardiac surgery for congenital heart defects. The thymus tissue came from surgical resects taken out during corrective cardiac surgery. Biased V and J gene segment usage appeared to be present in both thymic and peripheral blood repertoires. According to the related research, thymic TCR repertoires were highly overlapping among unrelated individuals. TCR alpha and beta repertoires from about eight infant thymus samples and four related peripheral blood samples were characterized in the study. Donor ages ranged from about 7 to 244 days, and the cohort comprised six male and a couple of female infants. After being mechanically released from the tissue, thymocytes were kept at -70 degrees C in pellets of roughly 10-30 million cells. A QIAsymphony instrument was used to extract genomic DNA from the frozen cell pellets. The immunoSEQ multiplex PCR assay was used to amplify the TCRB and TCRAD loci from a standardized quantity of quality-controlled genomic DNA. The amplicons spanned the V(D)J region and were long enough to cover the CDR3 and allow V and J genes to be identified. Through the commercial immunoSEQ service, the amplicons were sequenced on an Illumina platform. Primer bias and sequencing errors were corrected using previously described methods, and TCRAD and TCRB definitions followed the IMGT database. immunoSEQ Analyzer 3.0 and VDJTools were used for repertoire analysis, which covered basic statistics, V/J segment usage, diversity estimates, rarefaction and pairwise overlap. To estimate diversity, the Chao1, ChaoE, Efron-Thisted, Shannon and inverse Simpson indices were applied, and diversity was also estimated on datasets down-sampled to the smallest sample. Repertoire overlap was determined by strict matching of CDR3 nucleotide sequence, V gene and J gene, and Jaccard-based multidimensional scaling clustering was applied. On average, thymus samples gave 750,000 to 1,000,000 unique TCRB clonotypes, whereas blood samples gave roughly 80,000.

The receptor was derived from a boy in the first two years of life with a congenital heart defect. Donor details come from another sample of the same person, matched by shared clones. The specimen was thymocytes. The chain is encoded by TRBV28 joined to TRBJ2-2; a tentative D match to TRBD1 spans 6 bases. DNA sequence: TGTGCCAACTCCCCCCTCCGGGACACGCCGAACACCGGGGAGCTGTTTTTT. The resulting protein is CANSPLRDTPNTGELFF.